The entry below describes one TCR beta chain. These data belong to a study of neurological immune-mediated disorders. V lost 4 bases and J lost 2; bases outside the gene matches: 13. The CDR3 is 18 residues long. One entry per CDR3 protein, called by TCRdb with MiXCR from the 5' RACE reads. The profile shows tens of thousands of distinct CDR3 sequences, 4.5% to 5.5% of them singletons. The chain recombines TRBV12-3 or TRBV12-4 with TRBJ2-3; 9 nucleotides line up with TRBD2. The sequencing input was PBMCs. The sequence was obtained from a man aged 25 to 40 with multiple sclerosis. The CDR3, as DNA: TGTGCCAGCAGTTCGCCCCTTAGGCTAGCGGGGACCACAGATACGCAGTATTTT. It codes for CASSSPLRLAGTTDTQYF.